The sequence of this TCR beta chain was determined in a study of a mutant IDH1 vaccine in newly diagnosed glioma. TCRdb's copy holds only in-frame clones and misses some; the assay was immunoSEQ multiplex PCR. Of tens of thousands of clones in the sample, roughly 76% are singletons; the top ten hold around 10%. Germline CDR1 reads SEHNR; CDR2 reads FQNEAQ (reference sequence). The CDR3 length is 16 residues. V shed 7 bases and J shed 2 bases, with 17 bases lying between them. Time point meaning: week 5, during vaccination. Vaccine doses each comprised 300 ug of mutant IDH1 20-mer peptide, with topical imiquimod. On this clone itself: As yet, its antigen is unknown.

The origin of this receptor is a man over 45 with glioma. Sequenced material: PBMCs, taken from a glioma patient whose treatment included an IDH1 peptide vaccine. The chain uses TRBV7-9 and TRBJ2-2; D remains unclear. This CDR3 is CASNQWGGPNTGELFF. CDR3 bases: TGTGCCAGCAACCAGTGGGGTGGCCCTAACACCGGGGAGCTGTTTTTT.